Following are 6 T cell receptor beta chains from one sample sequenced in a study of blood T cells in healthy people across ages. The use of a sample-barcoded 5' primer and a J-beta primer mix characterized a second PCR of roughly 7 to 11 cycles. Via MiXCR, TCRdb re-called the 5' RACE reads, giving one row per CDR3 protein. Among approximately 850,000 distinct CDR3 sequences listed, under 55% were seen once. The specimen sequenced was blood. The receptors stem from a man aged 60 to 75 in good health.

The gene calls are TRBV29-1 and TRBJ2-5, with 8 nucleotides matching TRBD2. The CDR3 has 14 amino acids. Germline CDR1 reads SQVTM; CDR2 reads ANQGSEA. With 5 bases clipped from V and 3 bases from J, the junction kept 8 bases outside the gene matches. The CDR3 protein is CSVFVGGAKETQYF. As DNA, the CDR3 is TGCAGCGTTTTCGTCGGGGGGGCAAAAGAGACCCAGTACTTC.

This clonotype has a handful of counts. CDR3 DNA: TGCAGTGCCCCTATAGCCAAAAACATTCAGTACTTC. This sequence encodes CSAPIAKNIQYF. The chain links TRBV20-1 to TRBJ2-4; D unclear. Trimming took 6 bases from V and 0 from J, leaving 6 bases between them. The CDR3 runs to 12 residues. Germline V gene data show CDR1 as DFQATT and CDR2 as SNEGSKA (reference sequence).

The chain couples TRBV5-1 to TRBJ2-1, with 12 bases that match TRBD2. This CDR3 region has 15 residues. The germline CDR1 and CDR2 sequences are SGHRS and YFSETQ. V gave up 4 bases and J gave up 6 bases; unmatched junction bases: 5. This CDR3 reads CASSATSGSSNEQFF. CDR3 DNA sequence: TGCGCCAGCAGCGCGACTAGCGGGAGTAGCAATGAGCAGTTCTTC.

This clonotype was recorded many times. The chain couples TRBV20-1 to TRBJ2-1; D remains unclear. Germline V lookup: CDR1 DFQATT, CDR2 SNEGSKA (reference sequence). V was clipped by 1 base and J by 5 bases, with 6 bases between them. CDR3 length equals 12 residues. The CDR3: CSARAEHNEQFF. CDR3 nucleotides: TGCAGTGCTAGAGCCGAACACAATGAGCAGTTCTTC.

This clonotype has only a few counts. The CDR3 loop is CASSLNGPDYGYTF. CDR3 in DNA: TGTGCCAGCAGCTTAAACGGTCCTGACTATGGCTACACCTTC. The chain combines TRBV11-3 with TRBJ1-2, with D hard to call. The CDR3 loop spans 14 amino acids. The germline CDR1 and CDR2 sequences are SGHNT and YENEEA. V was clipped by 2 bases and J by 3 bases, with 10 bases between them.

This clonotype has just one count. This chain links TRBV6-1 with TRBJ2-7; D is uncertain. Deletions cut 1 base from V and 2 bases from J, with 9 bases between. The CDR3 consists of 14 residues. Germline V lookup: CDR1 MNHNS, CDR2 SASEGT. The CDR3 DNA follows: TGTGCCAGCAGTGAAGTTGTCCCCACCTACGAGCAGTACTTC. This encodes CASSEVVPTYEQYF.